The next 14 T cell receptor beta chains were all read from a single sample in a study of Graves' ophthalmopathy and Graves' hyperthyroidism. Beta-chain TCR CDR3 regions were amplified from RNA transcripts. HTBI primers served in a first-round RT-PCR, which a second-round multiplex PCR followed. TCRdb re-called the multiplex PCR reads with MiXCR, one entry per CDR3 protein. This sample carries around 470,000 distinct CDR3 sequences, approximately 14% of them seen once, and the ten largest clones take about 10%. The sample consisted of blood. Receptor source: a woman in her twenties or thirties with Graves' ophthalmopathy.

This clonotype came up a few times. V gene TRBV3-1 combines with J gene TRBJ2-7; 7 bases line up with TRBD1. V was pared by 3 bases and J by 2 bases, with 7 bases of the junction left unmatched. Germline values: CDR1 LGHDT, CDR2 YNNKEL (reference sequence). The CDR3 totals 15 residues. DNA of the CDR3: TGTGCCAGCAGCCATCTACAGGGGATCACCTACGAGCAGTACTTC. Amino acid sequence: CASSHLQGITYEQYF.

The table lists this clonotype with many counts. The chain recombines TRBV12-3 or TRBV12-4 with TRBJ1-3; the D gene is possibly TRBD1 (6 bases). Trimming took off 6 bases at V and 2 bases at J, with 14 bases between the two ends. CDR3 length: 15 residues. As DNA, the CDR3 is TGTGCCAGCAGGTTTACAGGGTTTGCTGGAAACACCATATATTTT. Amino acids: CASRFTGFAGNTIYF.

Points on this clonotype: The junction departs from germline at one end; a sequencing error may be responsible. The chain recombines TRBV30 with TRBJ2-6; TRBD1 matches at 8 bases. The CDR3 contains 14 residues. Germline-derived CDR1 and CDR2 are GTSNPN and SVGIG (reference sequence). CDR3 DNA sequence: TGTGCCTCCTCCAGGGGGCTTGGGGCCAACGTCCTGAGTTTC. Protein: CASSRGLGANVLSF.

This clonotype was recorded at least ten times. The chain carries TRBV6-5 and TRBJ2-7, with 10 bases identical to TRBD2. The CDR3 spans 15 residues. CDR1 MNHEY and CDR2 SVGAGI come from the germline V gene. V was pared by 7 bases and J by 2 bases, with 8 bases of the junction left unmatched. The CDR3 spells CASTDLAGATYEQYF. For the CDR3, the DNA is TGTGCCAGCACGGATCTAGCGGGGGCTACCTACGAGCAGTACTTC.

This rearrangement joins TRBV12-3 or TRBV12-4 to TRBJ2-2; TRBD2 aligns across 12 bases. After removal of 3 bases from V and 3 bases from J, the junction contained 5 bases not matched to a gene. The CDR3 length is 17 residues. CDR3 nucleotide sequence: TGTGCCAGCAGTTTGAAGAGACTAGCGGGAGACACCGGGGAGCTGTTTTTT. It specifies CASSLKRLAGDTGELFF.

The table lists this clonotype with many counts. The chain combines TRBV20-1 with TRBJ1-6; D is perhaps TRBD1 (5 bases). CDR1 and CDR2 (germline): DFQATT, SNEGSKA (reference sequence). Trimming left V 5 bases short and J 9 bases short, with 23 bases between. There are 16 residues in the CDR3. The CDR3 loop is CSARLEGSGDSSPLHF. As DNA, the CDR3 is TGCAGTGCTCGCCTGGAGGGTAGTGGCGACAGTTCACCCCTCCACTTT.

This clonotype was found many times. J is TRBJ1-2 and V is TRBV28, with 8 positions matching TRBD1. CDR1 MDHEN and CDR2 SYDVKM come from the germline V gene. Trimming cost V 0 bases and J 3 bases; bases outside gene matches: 6. The CDR3 consists of 16 residues. The CDR3 loop reads CASSLWGQATYYGYTF. The CDR3 bases are TGTGCCAGCAGTTTATGGGGACAGGCCACCTACTATGGCTACACCTTC.

This clonotype was recorded a few times. The chain joins TRBV6-1 to TRBJ2-2; 11 bases are a match to TRBD2. Germline lookup yields CDR1 MNHNS and CDR2 SASEGT. V lost 2 bases, J lost 8 bases, and 4 bases stayed unmatched. This CDR3 has 15 residues. CDR3 nucleotides: TGTGCCAGCAGTGAACTAGCGGGGGGATTTGGGGAGCTGTTTTTT. As protein: CASSELAGGFGELFF.

This clonotype was observed many times. The chain employs TRBV6-1 and TRBJ2-5, with 7 bases aligning to TRBD2. Trimming cost V 7 bases and J 1 base; bases outside gene matches: 12. This CDR3 is built from 16 residues. The germline V gene encodes CDR1 MNHNS and CDR2 SASEGT. CDR3: CASMKRPSGIQETQYF. CDR3 bases: TGTGCCAGCATGAAAAGGCCTAGCGGTATCCAAGAGACCCAGTACTTC.

This clonotype has a count of ten or more. V gene TRBV30 combines with J gene TRBJ1-1; TRBD1 agrees at 7 bases. With 5 bases clipped from V and 4 bases from J, the junction kept 4 bases outside the gene matches. Looked up from germline, CDR1 is GTSNPN and CDR2 is SVGIG (reference sequence). This CDR3 is 12 amino acids long. CDR3 bases: TGTGCCTGGTTACAGGGGTTCACTGAAGCTTTCTTT. Translation gives CAWLQGFTEAFF.

At least ten counts were recorded for this clonotype. This chain's CDR3 is CASSSVRQGSSGNTIYF. The CDR3 DNA sequence: TGTGCCAGCAGTTCAGTCCGACAGGGAAGCTCTGGAAACACCATATATTTT. The chain joins TRBV12-3 or TRBV12-4 to TRBJ1-3; 7 nucleotides align to TRBD1. The CDR3 runs 17 residues. J was trimmed by 0 bases and V by 4 bases; bases with no gene match: 9.

This clonotype came up many times. This chain connects TRBV27 to TRBJ1-2; D is uncertain. V lost 5 bases and J 4 bases, leaving 11 bases between the germline ends. Germline CDR1 and CDR2: MNHEY and SMNVEV (reference sequence). The CDR3 runs 13 residues. CDR3 in amino acids: CASSQFSGYGYTF. The CDR3 nucleotides read TGTGCCAGCAGTCAATTTTCAGGCTATGGCTACACCTTC.

This clonotype has at least ten counts. The chain uses TRBV5-6 and TRBJ1-2; 7 bases agree with TRBD1. Germline values: CDR1 SGHDT, CDR2 YYEEEE. V shed 4 bases, J shed 9 bases, and the junction held 6 bases outside the gene matches. CDR3 size: 12 residues. CDR3 coding DNA: TGTGCCAGCAGCCCGACAGGGTCAAGCTACACCTTC. Protein: CASSPTGSSYTF.

This clonotype was detected ten times or more. J is TRBJ2-7 and V is TRBV5-1; the match to TRBD1 covers 7 bases. CDR1 SGHRS and CDR2 YFSETQ come from the germline V gene. Trimming cost V 0 bases and J 4 bases; bases outside gene matches: 4. CDR3 length: 14 residues. The CDR3 bases are TGCGCCAGCAGCTTGGGACAGGGACGGTACGAGCAGTACTTC. This sequence encodes CASSLGQGRYEQYF.